Given below is one T cell receptor (beta chain) in context. The target of this receptor is not known. No much larger clone is present one base from it, and per-base qualities are unavailable. The cohort consisted of 600 to 700 healthy bone marrow donors. Cohort members were all nominally healthy when sampled, although unrecorded immune exposures were likely present. The donor tested CMV seronegative and was one of the 352 seronegative cohort members. A peripheral blood sample was collected from each donor, and TCR beta sequencing was performed on peripheral blood mononuclear cells. Genomic DNA was extracted from the blood cell samples with the Qiagen DNeasy Blood Extraction Kit. Libraries came from the immunoSEQ multiplex PCR assay. For the multiplex PCR, a mixture combining 60 forward primers for TCR Vbeta segments and 13 reverse primers for TCR Jbeta segments was used. The CDR3 region of rearranged TCR beta genes was amplified from genomic DNA with a multiplex PCR assay. Amplified TCR beta libraries were sequenced as 87-base-pair reads on the Illumina HiSeq System. Per the original workflow: A later analysis tallied 80 million to 95 million unique TCR beta chains across the 666 repertoires, and some 10 million of those chains were shared by two or more donors. A nearest-neighbor algorithm error-corrected the raw reads and collapsed the reads into unique sequences, merging closely related sequences to remove PCR and sequencing errors. To assign V, D and J gene segments, CDR3 sequences were aligned to IMGT reference sequences. For a sequence to be retained, a match of at least six nucleotides was required to both a V gene segment and a J gene segment. A rearrangement counted as productive if the CDR3 had no stop codons and remained in frame with V and J, and every other rearrangement counted as non-productive. Following IMGT convention, CDR3 was defined as the stretch from the second conserved V-encoded cysteine to the conserved J-encoded phenylalanine. Sequences without an unambiguous match to a single V gene segment were excluded from the earlier analysis of approximately 600 of the donors. In an earlier analysis of several hundred of the donors, a V segment was called functional when productive rearrangements were above 56.7%, and segregating when the standard deviation between donors exceeded 5%. A statistical classification framework was developed to diagnose cytomegalovirus status using the catalog of TCR beta chain sequences. In a later analysis, TCR nucleotide sequences were compared against IMGT/GENE-DB human TR gene sequences so that V and J genes could be assigned. The TCRdist pipeline was used in a later analysis to assign CDR3 sequences and most-parsimonious VDJ recombination scenarios. A later analysis defined each TCR beta chain by its CDR3 amino acid sequence plus V-gene family, and excluded reads lacking a unique V-gene family. To address suspected cross-contamination and a sequencing artifact, a later analysis removed around 600 highly shared, low-generation-probability nucleotide sequences. In a later analysis, a clonal expansion index was calculated for each public chain from normalized within-repertoire ranks of inferred template counts. Generation probabilities in a later analysis came from a VDJ recombination model fitted to out-of-frame rearrangements, and those results were checked against IGoR. Hypergeometric tests were used in a later analysis to score TCR-TCR, TCR-HLA and TCR-CMV co-occurrence, with a repertoire-size bias correction applied to the TCR pairs. In a later analysis, false discovery rates were estimated by permuting HLA or CMV assignments 20 times. A later analysis grouped co-occurring TCRs with DBSCAN, adding TCRdist sequence similarity when clustering within HLA-allele-positive subsets. Repertoires with fewer than 30,000 or more than 120,000 public chains, plus five repertoires with anomalous nucleotide sharing, were excluded from co-occurrence clustering. In its TCRdb copy, this immuneACCESS table keeps in-frame sequences only and misses some clones. Where compared with another copy, unresolved V genes explain less than half of these, and the others have no known cause. V and J calls and clone size are as listed in that table; D and trimming were resolved from the DNA. The sample table contains almost 200,000 clones; only one count was recorded for roughly four fifths of them. About 2.1% of the sample comes from the top ten.

This specimen belongs to a study of cytomegalovirus exposure and HLA in healthy donors (dated by TCRdb to about 2017). A note on the overall study: In an earlier analysis of 550 to 750 of the donors, 250 to 350 Gb of sequence data and some 100 million unique TCR beta sequences from 180 million or so T cells were reported. An early release that covered some 630 HLA-typed donors contained around 330 gigabases of sequencing data and 80 million or so unique TCR sequences. The genetic ancestry cluster associated with self-reported Caucasian donors included roughly 84% of the approximately 400 genotyped donors. The aim of the study was to test whether cataloging public T cell receptors could identify signatures of past pathogen exposure. Using immunosequencing, the study profiled T cell repertoires from 500 to 800 subjects and related those repertoires to cytomegalovirus serostatus. Besides the first cohort of roughly 700 subjects, a separate validation cohort made up of around 120 different subjects was used. To predict cytomegalovirus infection status, the study brought together high-throughput TCR immunosequencing, statistical association of individual TCRs with disease status, and machine learning. A later analysis re-examined previously published TCR beta repertoires from hundreds of donors and added high-resolution HLA genotyping to investigate patterns of TCR occurrence. Rather than using new phenotypic data, the later analysis identified candidate immune exposures from TCR beta sequences and from how often those sequences occurred across donors. To decide whether each TCR beta V gene segment behaved as functional or pseudogenic, an earlier analysis of some 600 of the donors relied on high-throughput TCR beta sequencing. Alongside the repertoire data, information on donor age, sex, ethnicity and CMV serostatus was compiled. In a later genetic analysis, genome-wide SNP genotypes for about 60% of the 666 donors were used, and that subset was treated as a discovery cohort. All discovery cohort repertoires had been generated on a single sequencing platform. Class I and class II HLA loci were covered by the typing at four-digit resolution. The number of typed donors differed by locus: about 620-640 for A, B, C, DRB1 and DQB1; 522 for DQA1; approximately 600 for DPA1; and roughly 450 for DPB1. Roughly five DR-DQ haplotypes were handled as single units for association and clustering because linkage in the cohort was strong. Across 300 to 400 genotyped donors of the cohort, an average of approximately 220,000 unique TCR beta nucleotide sequences per donor were sequenced, and roughly 17% of those sequences were non-productive. The research as a whole found: In a later analysis, HLA-associated TCR beta chains showed more clonal expansion and lower generation probabilities than non-associated chains that were equally common. Linkage disequilibrium might explain the correlated functional status among segregating V segments, but an unknown experimental factor could not be ruled out. A later genetic analysis associated a missense DCLRE1C variant with V-gene and J-gene trimming of TCR beta chains, and an independent cohort replicated the association. In an earlier analysis of about 540 of the donors, most TCR beta V segments were observed in productive rearrangements about 90% or about 30% of the time, broadly matching IMGT annotations. In a later genetic analysis, fewer N-insertions in productive TCRs were reported among donors in an Asian-associated ancestry cluster than the roughly 710-donor mean. The authors suggested that the approach could potentially be extended to other disease states and immunological phenotypes. In a later analysis, TCR association rates were found to vary across HLA loci, with the most associated TCRs seen for DRB1 alleles and the fewest for HLA-C alleles. According to a later analysis, most CMV-associated TCR beta chains appeared to be HLA-restricted, and the HLA associations seemed to be driven largely by CMV exposure. Some IMGT-functional V segments, including TRBV6-2 and TRBV6-3, could not be told apart with the 87-base-pair reads, so those segments were excluded. For the cohort, immune exposure information was limited to CMV serostatus. Because HLA typing was missing for some donors at each locus, association tests included only the typed subset. When HLA alleles, especially DR and DQ, strongly co-occurred, TCR associations were difficult to assign to individual alleles. Only TCR beta chains were sequenced in this cohort, and the absence of alpha or paired-chain data limited detectable features. The presence/absence analyses assumed that sequencing depth was roughly uniform across donors, and that assumption may not be true. Most TCR sequences were seen in very few donors, while some public TCRs were found in many individuals. In a later analysis, around 17,000 TCR beta sequences were associated with specific HLA alleles at a false discovery rate of 0.05. In vitro tests confirmed that three of the cytomegalovirus-associated TCR beta chains recognize cytomegalovirus antigens. A cluster of highly shared sequence variants was judged likely to be a technical artifact of the sequencing pipeline. A further reported finding was that TCR beta sequences accurately predicted the HLA-A and HLA-B alleles for most subjects in the first cohort. Because counts were too low, some 17 rarely observed V segments, including chromosome 9 orphons, were excluded from the earlier analysis of about 500 of the donors. According to a later analysis, parvovirus B19, influenza, CMV and Epstein-Barr virus appeared linked to several top co-occurrence clusters. A total of 164 TCR beta chains were listed by the study as associated with cytomegalovirus. Cytomegalovirus status was reported to be diagnosed by the classifier with high specificity and sensitivity in both the original and validation cohorts.

V is trimmed back by 4 bases and J by 4 bases, and the junction contains 5 bases that no gene match accounts for. CDR1 and CDR2 (SGHNT, YYREEE) derive from the germline V gene (reference sequence). The CDR3 goes from the cysteine to the phenylalanine over 14 residues. Only the CDR3 DNA stays, 42 bases, in frame from base 1. Input material: PBMCs. This receptor was identified in a man between 25 and 39 years old in good health and CMV-seronegative. The sequence joins TRBV5-4 to TRBJ1-2; the junction holds 9 bases that match TRBD1. The CDR3 sequence is CASSRTGDSYGYTF. The DNA is TGTGCCAGCAGCCGGACAGGGGATTCCTATGGCTACACCTTC.